This TCR beta chain was recovered during a study of T cells in Graves' hyperthyroidism and ophthalmopathy. The study, taken as a whole, reports: Ophthalmopathy got predicted by the model a median approximately 6.3 months before its onset.

The CDR3 sequence is 14 residues long. Trimming removed 5 bases at V and 7 bases at J, with 12 bases between. Per the germline V gene, CDR1 is SGHAT and CDR2 is FQNNGV. Amplification of TCR beta CDR3 regions used RNA as the template. Researchers ran a first-round RT-PCR on the TCR CDR3 using the HTBI primer set. Using its own MiXCR run on the multiplex PCR reads, TCRdb lists one record per CDR3 protein. The data contain 640,000 or so distinct CDR3 sequences, approximately 14% of them singletons. This clonotype was detected ten times or more. Its antigen remains unknown. Extraction of PBMCs used roughly 9.4 ml of fresh peripheral blood.

This sequence was found in a woman aged 35 to 49 with Graves' ophthalmopathy. The material sequenced was blood. This sequence joins TRBV11-2 and TRBJ1-6, with D possibly being TRBD1 (5 bases). The CDR3 spells CASSEGRLNSPLHF. The CDR3 bases are TGTGCCAGCAGCGAGGGACGGTTAAATTCACCCCTCCACTTT.